This T cell receptor (beta chain) is drawn from a study of cytomegalovirus exposure and HLA in healthy donors. About the research overall: Genetic ancestry analysis placed over 75% of the 300 to 500 donors that were genotyped in the Caucasian-associated cluster. Study-wide results and limits: A later analysis found most CMV-associated TCR beta chains apparently HLA-restricted.

60 Vbeta and 13 Jbeta primers were used in PCR. As handled by the study authors: Approximately 79 million unique TCR beta chains, roughly 11 million of them shared, were counted by a later analysis. Libraries were prepared by immunoSEQ multiplex PCR; TCRdb keeps only in-frame clonotypes and omits some of them. The DNA was the basis for D and trimming; V, J and clone size are from that table. Reported are 100,000 to 150,000 clones; the ten largest clones contain about 1.7%. The CDR3 covers 13 residues. V was pared by 0 bases and J by 7 bases, with 9 bases between. CDR1 SGHTA and CDR2 FQGTGA come from the germline V gene. As for this clone: What it binds is not known.

The TCR comes from a young man in good health and CMV-seronegative. The V gene is TRBV7-3, the J gene TRBJ2-5, with D perhaps matching TRBD2 (6 bases). Sequencing was carried out using PBMCs. CDR3 sequence: CASSLTPGGTQYF. The DNA for the CDR3 is TGTGCCAGCAGCTTAACCCCCGGGGGGACCCAGTACTTC.